The rows below give T cell receptor beta chains drawn from one sample of a study of T cells after yellow fever vaccination. TCRdb independently ran MiXCR on the 5' RACE reads; one entry per CDR3 protein. The sample holds under 700,000 distinct CDR3 sequences, about a sixth seen once. The sequences come from PBMCs, collected 4 to 6 days after the first yellow fever vaccination. The receptors derive from a young man who received the YFV17D yellow fever vaccine. The CDR3 runs from the conserved cysteine through the conserved F or W. Each record gives: V gene, J gene, clone size, D gene, CDR3 protein, CDR3 DNA. A D gene is named only where the DNA matches it firmly. Clone size is given for some rows only: seen once, a few or many times, or a class if the clone is expanded.

V: TRBV5-6
J: TRBJ2-3
size: few
D: TRBD2
CDR3: CASRQTLAGGGDTQYF
DNA: TGTGCCAGCAGACAAACCCTAGCGGGGGGTGGAGATACGCAGTATTTT

V: TRBV5-5
J: TRBJ1-4
size: few
D: .
CDR3: CASSFGQTTEF
DNA: TGTGCCAGCAGCTTCGGACAGACAACCGAATTT

V: TRBV7-9
J: TRBJ2-1
size: few
D: .
CDR3: CASRSLGGDNEQFF
DNA: TGTGCCAGCCGGAGCCTAGGGGGGGACAATGAGCAGTTCTTC

V: TRBV29-1
J: TRBJ2-2
size: .
D: .
CDR3: CSVEWGVGYAGELFF
DNA: TGCAGCGTTGAGTGGGGAGTGGGGTACGCCGGGGAGCTGTTTTTT

V: TRBV4-1
J: TRBJ2-7
size: .
D: TRBD2
CDR3: CASSQVVSGAWSSYEQYF
DNA: TGCGCCAGCAGCCAAGTTGTTAGCGGGGCCTGGAGCTCCTACGAGCAGTACTTC

V: TRBV7-9
J: TRBJ2-3
size: .
D: .
CDR3: CASSSRGSGMDTQYF
DNA: TGTGCCAGCAGCTCCAGAGGTTCAGGAATGGATACGCAGTATTTT

V: TRBV7-3
J: TRBJ1-1
size: .
D: TRBD1
CDR3: CASSLRGAGGAFF
DNA: TGTGCCAGCAGCTTAAGGGGGGCAGGGGGAGCTTTCTTT

V: TRBV3-1
J: TRBJ1-2
size: .
D: .
CDR3: CASSQGEAGGYTF
DNA: TGTGCCAGCAGTCAGGGAGAGGCTGGCGGCTACACCTTC

V: TRBV20-1
J: TRBJ1-1
size: .
D: .
CDR3: CSAKGRRNTEAFF
DNA: TGCAGTGCTAAGGGACGGAGGAACACTGAAGCTTTCTTT

V: TRBV6-2/TRBV6-3
J: TRBJ2-3
size: few
D: TRBD2
CDR3: CASSRRSGGAPDTQYF
DNA: TGTGCCAGCAGCCGCCGTAGCGGGGGGGCGCCAGATACGCAGTATTTT

V: TRBV10-3
J: TRBJ1-2
size: few
D: .
CDR3: CAISEGSRGYTF
DNA: TGTGCCATCAGTGAGGGATCCAGAGGCTACACCTTC

V: TRBV4-2
J: TRBJ2-5
size: .
D: TRBD1
CDR3: CASSQETGVETQYF
DNA: TGTGCCAGCAGCCAAGAAACAGGGGTGGAGACCCAGTACTTC

V: TRBV12-3/TRBV12-4
J: TRBJ1-4
size: .
D: .
CDR3: CASSRQVVGRKLFF
DNA: TGTGCCAGCAGCAGACAGGTCGTTGGGAGAAAACTGTTTTTT

V: TRBV7-2
J: TRBJ1-1
size: .
D: .
CDR3: CASSLKTGSEAFF
DNA: TGTGCCAGCAGCTTAAAGACAGGATCTGAAGCTTTCTTT

V: TRBV5-1
J: TRBJ2-1
size: many
D: TRBD1
CDR3: CASSYQGASVNEQFF
DNA: TGCGCCAGCAGCTATCAGGGGGCGTCGGTCAATGAGCAGTTCTTC

V: TRBV29-1
J: TRBJ1-1
size: .
D: .
CDR3: CSAAGGLGTEAFF
DNA: TGCAGCGCGGCCGGGGGGCTAGGCACTGAAGCTTTCTTT

V: TRBV25-1
J: TRBJ2-1
size: few
D: .
CDR3: CASSEFGVEQFF
DNA: TGTGCCAGCAGTGAATTCGGGGTAGAGCAGTTCTTC

V: TRBV18
J: TRBJ2-7
size: .
D: .
CDR3: CASSPGHMAHYEQYF
DNA: TGTGCCAGCTCACCCGGACATATGGCCCACTACGAGCAGTACTTC

V: TRBV29-1
J: TRBJ1-2
size: .
D: .
CDR3: CSVEKQVNYGYTF
DNA: TGCAGCGTCGAAAAACAGGTTAACTATGGCTACACCTTC

V: TRBV7-2
J: TRBJ2-7
size: few
D: .
CDR3: CASSQVGGSTYEQYF
DNA: TGTGCCAGCAGCCAGGTGGGGGGTTCGACCTACGAGCAGTACTTC

V: TRBV4-1
J: TRBJ1-5
size: .
D: TRBD1
CDR3: CASSQDARGHQPQHF
DNA: TGCGCCAGCAGCCAAGATGCGAGGGGGCATCAGCCCCAGCATTTT

V: TRBV5-1
J: TRBJ2-3
size: many
D: .
CDR3: CASSLQGATDTQYF
DNA: TGCGCCAGCAGCTTACAGGGTGCCACAGATACGCAGTATTTT

V: TRBV6-2/TRBV6-3
J: TRBJ2-1
size: few
D: .
CDR3: CASTPWSPVRYNEQFF
DNA: TGTGCCAGCACCCCCTGGTCCCCCGTAAGGTACAATGAGCAGTTCTTC

V: TRBV2
J: TRBJ2-5
size: few
D: .
CDR3: CASSEVSQETQYF
DNA: TGTGCCAGCAGTGAAGTTTCTCAAGAGACCCAGTACTTC

V: TRBV30
J: TRBJ1-1
size: few
D: .
CDR3: CAWTGTREAFF
DNA: TGTGCCTGGACCGGGACCCGAGAGGCTTTCTTT

V: TRBV12-3/TRBV12-4
J: TRBJ1-6
size: few
D: .
CDR3: CASSLGVPLHF
DNA: TGTGCCAGCAGTTTAGGGGTTCCCCTCCACTTT

V: TRBV12-3/TRBV12-4
J: TRBJ2-1
size: few
D: .
CDR3: CASSLILARVYNEQFF
DNA: TGTGCCAGCAGTTTAATCTTGGCTAGAGTCTACAATGAGCAGTTCTTC

V: TRBV6-5
J: TRBJ2-5
size: .
D: .
CDR3: CASSYAGGIQETQYF
DNA: TGTGCCAGCAGTTACGCTGGAGGAATCCAAGAGACCCAGTACTTC

V: TRBV7-3
J: TRBJ2-2
size: .
D: TRBD1
CDR3: CASSPTGTGGIGELFF
DNA: TGTGCCAGCAGTCCTACCGGGACAGGGGGCATCGGGGAGCTGTTTTTT

V: TRBV5-1
J: TRBJ2-5
size: many
D: TRBD1
CDR3: CASSLEPGGLQETQYF
DNA: TGCGCCAGCAGCTTGGAACCAGGGGGCCTCCAAGAGACCCAGTACTTC

V: TRBV10-3
J: TRBJ2-5
size: many
D: .
CDR3: CAIGPVSQETQYF
DNA: TGTGCCATTGGACCCGTCTCCCAAGAGACCCAGTACTTC

V: TRBV14
J: TRBJ2-1
size: few
D: .
CDR3: CASSQDGFSPPFF
DNA: TGTGCCAGCAGCCAAGACGGCTTCTCCCCTCCGTTCTTC

V: TRBV12-3/TRBV12-4
J: TRBJ2-7
size: many
D: TRBD1
CDR3: CASSPRTGNEQYF
DNA: TGTGCCAGCAGTCCCAGGACAGGAAACGAGCAGTACTTC

V: TRBV10-3
J: TRBJ2-7
size: few
D: TRBD1
CDR3: CAISERGQVYEQYF
DNA: TGTGCCATCAGTGAGAGGGGACAGGTATACGAGCAGTACTTC

V: TRBV27
J: TRBJ1-2
size: few
D: .
CDR3: CASSPSGTPNYGYTF
DNA: TGTGCCAGCAGCCCCTCCGGGACACCAAACTATGGCTACACCTTC

V: TRBV9
J: TRBJ1-1
size: few
D: .
CDR3: CASSVEGGGTEAFF
DNA: TGTGCCAGCAGCGTAGAGGGAGGGGGCACTGAAGCTTTCTTT

V: TRBV12-3/TRBV12-4
J: TRBJ1-4
size: .
D: .
CDR3: CASRKREGGANEKLFF
DNA: TGTGCCAGCAGAAAACGTGAAGGTGGGGCTAATGAAAAACTGTTTTTT

V: TRBV6-1
J: TRBJ1-6
size: few
D: .
CDR3: CASSSWSSSYNSPLHF
DNA: TGTGCCAGCAGTAGTTGGAGTAGCTCCTATAATTCACCCCTCCACTTT

V: TRBV5-1
J: TRBJ2-7
size: few
D: TRBD1
CDR3: CASSLAPGQEGMIYEQYF
DNA: TGCGCCAGCAGCTTGGCCCCGGGACAGGAGGGGATGATCTACGAGCAGTACTTC

V: TRBV6-6
J: TRBJ2-1
size: .
D: .
CDR3: CASTRDPYNEQFF
DNA: TGTGCCAGCACTCGGGACCCTTACAATGAGCAGTTCTTC

V: TRBV7-3
J: TRBJ2-1
size: .
D: TRBD1
CDR3: CASSLIGTGGAGDEQFF
DNA: TGTGCCAGCAGCTTAATAGGGACAGGGGGCGCCGGGGATGAGCAGTTCTTC

V: TRBV7-2
J: TRBJ1-1
size: .
D: .
CDR3: CASSTRRDTEAFF
DNA: TGTGCCAGCAGCACTCGGAGGGACACTGAAGCTTTCTTT